The clone carrying this T cell receptor beta chain appeared a single time. The antigen remains undetermined. The V gene end was trimmed by 3 bases and the J gene end by 0 bases; junction bases not matched to a gene: 3. The germline CDR1 and CDR2 sequences are SGDLS and YYNGEE. The CDR3 sequence is 15 residues long. The data originate from a study of cytomegalovirus exposure and HLA in healthy donors. 13 Jbeta primers and 60 Vbeta primers were used for the PCR. The protocol was immunoSEQ multiplex PCR, while the TCRdb copy is restricted to in-frame clones and leaves out a portion. This sample has nearly 200,000 clones, with 75% to 85% found just once. General study findings and limits: Common viral pathogens seemed to be connected with several of the most significant clusters, according to a later analysis. Specificity for CMV antigens was confirmed in vitro for a few of the CMV-associated chains.

This chain links TRBV9 with TRBJ1-5; 7 bases map to TRBD1. Material for sequencing was PBMCs. The source is a male donor in good health and CMV-seropositive. The CDR3 spells CASSARDSSNQPQHF. In DNA form, the CDR3 reads TGTGCCAGCAGCGCCCGGGACAGTAGCAATCAGCCCCAGCATTTT.